A single T cell receptor beta chain is shown here with its context. The target antigen is unknown. V shed 4 bases and J 4 bases; nucleotides not matched to a gene: 17. The CDR3 extends over 18 amino acids. CDR1 and CDR2 (germline): ENHRY, SYGVKD. The study excluded patients with other autoimmune diseases, uncontrolled infections, pregnancy or lactation. Diagnosis relied on clinical symptoms, serum thyroxine, TRAb, thyroid ultrasound and orbital computed tomography. These data are taken from a study of Graves' ophthalmopathy and Graves' hyperthyroidism. Broader study findings: The blood repertoire also included most expanded thyroid clonotypes above 0.001 frequency.

Amplification targeted the TCR beta CDR3 regions, with RNA transcripts as the source material. After a first-round RT-PCR with HTBI primers, a second-round multiplex PCR was run. TCRdb itself ran the multiplex PCR reads through MiXCR, one entry per CDR3 protein. The profile shows 580,000 or so distinct CDR3 sequences, under 45% of them singletons. The chain carries TRBV10-3 and TRBJ2-7; 9 bases match TRBD2. The clonotype was recovered from an adult man with Graves' hyperthyroidism. The sequencing input was peripheral blood or thyroid tissue (not recorded which). CDR3 DNA: TGTGCCATCAGTGGGGACCCGAATACTAGCGGGTGGAGGTACGAGCAGTACTTC. This encodes CAISGDPNTSGWRYEQYF.